A single sample is the source of the 14 T cell receptor beta chains below, sequenced in a study of early T cells in non-severe SARS-CoV-2 infection. TCRdb reprocessed the 5' RACE reads with MiXCR, giving one entry per CDR3 protein. The sample shows around 80,000 distinct CDR3 sequences, approximately 12% of them seen only once. The source material was whole blood. Source of these receptors: an adult who was a healthcare worker with PCR-confirmed SARS-CoV-2 infection or an uninfected control (not recorded which).

This clonotype was counted between two and nine times. The V gene is TRBV7-2, the J gene TRBJ2-1, with D possibly TRBD2 on 6 matching bases. Germline CDR1 reads SGHTA; CDR2 reads FQGNSA. The CDR3 covers 13 residues. With 2 bases removed from V and 6 bases from J, the gap between germline ends came to 8 bases. This chain's CDR3 is CASSLPGVNEQFF. The CDR3 bases are TGTGCCAGCAGCTTACCGGGGGTCAATGAGCAGTTCTTC.

This clonotype was counted between two and nine times. The DNA of the CDR3 is TGTGCCAGCTCACCGGGGGGCGCAGACAATGAGCAGTTCTTC. Amino acids: CASSPGGADNEQFF. The chain combines TRBV18 with TRBJ2-1; either TRBD1 or TRBD2 may supply D (6 bases each). Germline CDR1 reads KGHSH; CDR2 reads LQKENI. Trimming took off 3 bases at V and 5 bases at J, with 11 bases between the two ends. The CDR3 contains 14 residues.

This clonotype was counted between two and nine times. The chain couples TRBV6-2 or TRBV6-3 to TRBJ1-5; D not certain. CDR3 length: 14 amino acids. Germline V gene lookup returns CDR1 MNHEY and CDR2 SVGEGT. V lost 0 bases and J lost 7, with 10 bases in between. The CDR3: CASSYSGNLQPQHF. CDR3 nucleotides: TGTGCCAGCAGTTACTCTGGCAATCTGCAGCCCCAGCATTTT.

This clonotype has at least ten counts. V and J are TRBV11-2 and TRBJ1-1; D might be TRBD1 (6 bases). This CDR3 has 15 residues. Between the trimmed V and J ends, which lost 5 bases and 2 bases, there was a span of 15 bases. CDR1 and CDR2 (germline): SGHAT, FQNNGV. DNA of the CDR3: TGTGCCAGCAGCATTTTGGACAGTACTAACACTGAAGCTTTCTTT. It encodes CASSILDSTNTEAFF.

The sample holds a few counts of this clonotype. This chain uses TRBV7-9 with TRBJ2-1; D may be TRBD2 (6 bases). CDR3 length: 17 residues. Germline assignment: CDR1 SEHNR and CDR2 FQNEAQ (reference sequence). The ends were cut back, 4 bases at V and 4 bases at J, with 20 bases in the middle. The CDR3 here is CASSSGNTGLIYNEQFF. The CDR3, as DNA: TGTGCCAGCAGCTCCGGCAACACGGGACTTATATACAATGAGCAGTTCTTC.

The rearrangement uses TRBV12-3 or TRBV12-4 and TRBJ1-1, with TRBD1 matching 7 bases. The V gene end was trimmed by 8 bases and the J gene end by 1 base; junction bases not matched to a gene: 4. The CDR3 covers 13 residues. CDR3 in DNA: TGTGCCAGCGGGGGACAGCAGAACACTGAAGCTTTCTTT. Translated: CASGGQQNTEAFF.

In the case of this clonotype: Being one base from a much bigger clone, this may be a read error. The CDR3 loop reads CSVEARKRDTQHF. The CDR3, as DNA: TGCAGCGTTGAGGCCCGGAAACGAGATACGCAGCATTTT. This sequence joins TRBV29-1 and TRBJ2-3; D unclear. The DNA end favors TRBJ1-5, so the J call may be wrong. The CDR3 has 13 amino acids. CDR1 is SQVTM and CDR2 is ANQGSEA in the germline V gene.

This clonotype was seen a few times. The chain combines TRBV6-1 with TRBJ2-1; TRBD2 agrees at 12 bases. This CDR3 comprises 17 residues. Trimming cost V 5 bases and J 4 bases; bases outside gene matches: 9. CDR1 is MNHNS and CDR2 is SASEGT in the germline V gene. CDR3 sequence: CASSFTATSGGYNEQFF. CDR3 DNA: TGTGCCAGCAGTTTCACAGCGACTAGCGGGGGTTACAATGAGCAGTTCTTC.

The table lists this clonotype with many counts. V and J are TRBV10-3 and TRBJ2-1; TRBD1 matches at 7 bases. This CDR3 region has 15 residues. Losses at the gene ends were 6 bases for V and 6 bases for J; bases not matched to a gene: 11. The germline gives CDR1 ENHRY, CDR2 SYGVKD. CDR3 protein: CAISRGGARGNEQFF. DNA for the CDR3: TGTGCCATCAGCCGAGGGGGCGCGAGGGGCAATGAGCAGTTCTTC.

This clonotype was detected only a few times. The chain has TRBV5-1 and TRBJ2-5, with D perhaps given as TRBD1 or TRBD2 (5 bases each). V was trimmed by 4 bases and J by 4 bases, leaving 23 bases between them. This CDR3 has 17 amino acids. The V gene's germline CDR1 is SGHRS and CDR2 YFSETQ. CDR3 in amino acids: CASSRTTAKGSGETQYF. The CDR3 DNA reads TGCGCCAGCAGCCGCACTACGGCCAAGGGGAGTGGAGAGACCCAGTACTTC.

This clonotype was seen repeatedly, ten times or more. The rearrangement links TRBV12-3 or TRBV12-4 to TRBJ1-2; D may be TRBD1 (5 bases). With 2 bases removed from V and 1 base from J, the gap between germline ends came to 11 bases. The CDR3 loop spans 15 amino acids. CDR3 bases: TGTGCCAGCAGTTTATATCCAGGGCATAACTATGGCTACACCTTC. The encoded protein is CASSLYPGHNYGYTF.

This clonotype showed up just a few times. The chain couples TRBV20-1 to TRBJ2-7; TRBD2 matches 11 bases. CDR1 and CDR2 from the germline V gene are DFQATT and SNEGSKA (reference sequence). The V and J ends lost 6 bases and 3 bases, in that order; junction bases with no gene match: 10. CDR3 length equals 15 residues. The CDR3 sequence is CSASLGLADYYEQYF. The DNA of the CDR3 is TGCAGTGCCAGCCTGGGACTAGCGGACTACTACGAGCAGTACTTC.

The CDR3 here is CASSYSFGTGELFF. The CDR3 nucleotides are TGTGCCAGCAGTTACAGTTTCGGCACCGGGGAGCTGTTTTTT. V and J are TRBV6-5 and TRBJ2-2; the D is unclear. Trimming shortened V by 2 bases and J by 4 bases, and 8 bases separated the two germline ends. This CDR3 region has 14 residues. Germline assignment: CDR1 MNHEY and CDR2 SVGAGI.

The rearrangement joins TRBV6-6 to TRBJ2-5; D might be TRBD2 (5 bases). From germline, CDR1 is MNHNY and CDR2 SVGAGI (reference sequence). The CDR3 covers 15 residues. Trimming pared 2 bases from V and 5 bases from J, leaving 15 bases between. CDR3 protein: CASSYLGSSGETQYF. CDR3 bases: TGTGCCAGCAGTTACCTGGGGAGCTCGGGGGAGACCCAGTACTTC.